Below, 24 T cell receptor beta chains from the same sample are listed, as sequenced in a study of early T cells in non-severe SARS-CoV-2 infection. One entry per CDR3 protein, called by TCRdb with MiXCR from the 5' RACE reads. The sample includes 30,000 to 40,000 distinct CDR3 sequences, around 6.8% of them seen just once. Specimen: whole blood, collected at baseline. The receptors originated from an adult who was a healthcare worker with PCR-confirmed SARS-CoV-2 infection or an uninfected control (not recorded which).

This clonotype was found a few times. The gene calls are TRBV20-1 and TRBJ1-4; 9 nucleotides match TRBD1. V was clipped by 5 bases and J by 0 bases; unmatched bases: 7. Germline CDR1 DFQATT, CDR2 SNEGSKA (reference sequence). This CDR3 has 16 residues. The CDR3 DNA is TGCAGTGCTCCCGACAGGGGGACTGCAACTAATGAAAAACTGTTTTTT. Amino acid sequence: CSAPDRGTATNEKLFF.

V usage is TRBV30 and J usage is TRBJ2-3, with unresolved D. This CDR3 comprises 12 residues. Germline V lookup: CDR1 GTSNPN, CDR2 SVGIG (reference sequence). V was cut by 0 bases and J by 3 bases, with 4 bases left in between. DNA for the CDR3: TGTGCCTGGAGTGTAGGGACAGATACGCAGTATTTT. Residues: CAWSVGTDTQYF.

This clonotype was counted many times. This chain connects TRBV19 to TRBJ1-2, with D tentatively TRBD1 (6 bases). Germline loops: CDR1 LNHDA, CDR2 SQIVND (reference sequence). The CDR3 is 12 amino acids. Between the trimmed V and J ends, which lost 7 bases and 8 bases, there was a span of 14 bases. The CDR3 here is CASTQGRSGYTF. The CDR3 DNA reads TGTGCCAGTACCCAGGGGCGATCGGGCTACACCTTC.

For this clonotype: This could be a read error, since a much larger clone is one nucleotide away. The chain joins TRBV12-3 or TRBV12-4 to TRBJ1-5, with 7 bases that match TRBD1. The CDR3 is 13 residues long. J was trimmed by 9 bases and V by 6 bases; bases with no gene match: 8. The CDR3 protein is CASSRDRVRPQHF. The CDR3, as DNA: TGTGCCAGCAGCCGAGACAGGGTTCGGCCCCAGCATTTT.

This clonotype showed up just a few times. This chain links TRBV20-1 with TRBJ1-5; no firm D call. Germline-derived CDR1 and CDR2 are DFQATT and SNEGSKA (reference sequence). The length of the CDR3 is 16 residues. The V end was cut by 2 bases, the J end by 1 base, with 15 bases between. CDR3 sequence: CSARSSVQTSNQPQHF. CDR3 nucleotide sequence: TGCAGTGCTAGAAGCTCGGTTCAGACCAGCAATCAGCCCCAGCATTTT.

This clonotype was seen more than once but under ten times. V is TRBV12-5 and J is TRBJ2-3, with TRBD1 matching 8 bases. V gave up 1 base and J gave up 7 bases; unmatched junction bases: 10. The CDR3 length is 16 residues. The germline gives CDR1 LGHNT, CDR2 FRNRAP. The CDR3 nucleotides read TGTGCTAGTGGTTTGGCCTATCGAGACAGGGGAAATACGCAGTATTTT. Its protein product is CASGLAYRDRGNTQYF.

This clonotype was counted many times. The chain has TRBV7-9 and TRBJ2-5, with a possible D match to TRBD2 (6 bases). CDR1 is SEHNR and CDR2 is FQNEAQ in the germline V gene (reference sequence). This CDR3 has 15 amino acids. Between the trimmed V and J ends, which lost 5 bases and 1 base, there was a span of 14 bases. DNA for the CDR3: TGTGCCAGCAGCCCCGTCGGGACTGCCCAAGAGACCCAGTACTTC. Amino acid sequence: CASSPVGTAQETQYF.

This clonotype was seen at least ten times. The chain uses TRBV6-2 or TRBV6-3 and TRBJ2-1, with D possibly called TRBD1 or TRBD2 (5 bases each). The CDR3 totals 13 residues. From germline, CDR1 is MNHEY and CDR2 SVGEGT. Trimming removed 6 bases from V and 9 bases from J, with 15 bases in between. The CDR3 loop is CASRFAGSGEQFF. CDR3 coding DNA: TGTGCCAGCAGATTTGCAGGGAGCGGTGAGCAGTTCTTC.

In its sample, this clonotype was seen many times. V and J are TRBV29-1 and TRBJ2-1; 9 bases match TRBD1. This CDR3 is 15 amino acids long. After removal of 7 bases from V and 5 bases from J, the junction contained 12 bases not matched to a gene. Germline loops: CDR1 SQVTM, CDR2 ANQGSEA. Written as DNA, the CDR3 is TGCAGCGCCGGACCCGGGACAGGGACTAACAATGAGCAGTTCTTC. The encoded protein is CSAGPGTGTNNEQFF.

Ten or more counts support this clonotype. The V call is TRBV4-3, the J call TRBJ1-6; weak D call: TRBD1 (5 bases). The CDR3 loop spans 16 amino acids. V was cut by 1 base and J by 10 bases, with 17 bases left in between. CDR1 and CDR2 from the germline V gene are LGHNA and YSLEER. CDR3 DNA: TGCGCCAGCAGCCAAGTATTTACGGCAGGGCAATCACCCCTCCACTTT. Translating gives CASSQVFTAGQSPLHF.

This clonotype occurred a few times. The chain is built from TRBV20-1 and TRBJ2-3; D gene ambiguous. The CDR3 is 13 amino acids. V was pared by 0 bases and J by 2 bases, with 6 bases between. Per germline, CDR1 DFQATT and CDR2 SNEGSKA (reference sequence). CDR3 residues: CSARDPFTDTQYF. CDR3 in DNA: TGCAGTGCTAGAGACCCTTTCACAGATACGCAGTATTTT.

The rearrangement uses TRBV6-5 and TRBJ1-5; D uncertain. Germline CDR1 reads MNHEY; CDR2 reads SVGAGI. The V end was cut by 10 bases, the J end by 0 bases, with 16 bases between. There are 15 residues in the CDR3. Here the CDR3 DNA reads TGTGCCACTTCGTATCGATCAGATAGCAATCAGCCCCAGCATTTT. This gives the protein CATSYRSDSNQPQHF.

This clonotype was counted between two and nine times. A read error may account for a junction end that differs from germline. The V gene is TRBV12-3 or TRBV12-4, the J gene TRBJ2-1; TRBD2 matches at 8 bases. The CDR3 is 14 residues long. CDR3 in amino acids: CASSVAGTDNEQFF. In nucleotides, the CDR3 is TGTGCCAGCAGTGTAGCGGGAACGGACAATGAGCAGTTCTTC.

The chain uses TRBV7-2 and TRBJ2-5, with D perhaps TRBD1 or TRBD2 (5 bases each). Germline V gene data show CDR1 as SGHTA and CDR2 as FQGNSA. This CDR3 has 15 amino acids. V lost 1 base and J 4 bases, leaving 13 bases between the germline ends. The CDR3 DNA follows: TGTGCCAGCAGCTTAGGTGGGGACGGAATAGAGACCCAGTACTTC. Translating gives CASSLGGDGIETQYF. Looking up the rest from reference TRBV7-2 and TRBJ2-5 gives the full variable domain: GAGVSQSPSNKVTEKGKDVELRCDPISGHTALYWYRQSLGQGLEFLIYFQGNSAPDKSGLPSDRFSAERTGGSVSTLTIQRTQQEDSAVYLCASSLGGDGIETQYFGPGTRLLVL.

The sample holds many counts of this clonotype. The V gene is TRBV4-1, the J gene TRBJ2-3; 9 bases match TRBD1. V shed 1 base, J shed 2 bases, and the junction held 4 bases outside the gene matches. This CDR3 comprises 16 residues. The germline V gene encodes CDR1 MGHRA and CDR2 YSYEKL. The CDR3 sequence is CASSQAGTGITDTQYF. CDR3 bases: TGCGCCAGCAGCCAAGCCGGGACAGGGATCACAGATACGCAGTATTTT.

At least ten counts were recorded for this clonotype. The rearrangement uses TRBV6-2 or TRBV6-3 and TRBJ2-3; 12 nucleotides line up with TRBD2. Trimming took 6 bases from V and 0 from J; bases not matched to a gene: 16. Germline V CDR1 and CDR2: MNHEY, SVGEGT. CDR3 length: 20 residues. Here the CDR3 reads CASRTILLLAGGFSTDTQYF. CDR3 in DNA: TGTGCCAGCAGGACAATCTTACTACTAGCGGGAGGCTTCAGCACAGATACGCAGTATTTT.

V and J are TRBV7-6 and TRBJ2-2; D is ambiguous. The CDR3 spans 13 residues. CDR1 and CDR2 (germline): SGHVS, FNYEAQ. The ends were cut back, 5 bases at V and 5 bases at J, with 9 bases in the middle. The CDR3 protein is CASSPGRTGELFF. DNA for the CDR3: TGTGCCAGCAGCCCTGGTAGGACCGGGGAGCTGTTTTTT.

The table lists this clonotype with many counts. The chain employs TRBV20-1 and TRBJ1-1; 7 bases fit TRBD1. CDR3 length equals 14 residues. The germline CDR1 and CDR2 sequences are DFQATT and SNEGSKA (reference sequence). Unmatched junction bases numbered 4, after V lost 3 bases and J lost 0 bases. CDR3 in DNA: TGCAGTGCTAGGTTACAGGGGATGAACACTGAAGCTTTCTTT. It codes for CSARLQGMNTEAFF.

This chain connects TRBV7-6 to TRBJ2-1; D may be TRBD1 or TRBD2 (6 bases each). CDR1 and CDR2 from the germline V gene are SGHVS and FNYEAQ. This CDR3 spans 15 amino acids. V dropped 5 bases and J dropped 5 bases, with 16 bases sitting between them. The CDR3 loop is CASSPGGGMDNEQFF. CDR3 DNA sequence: TGTGCCAGCAGCCCTGGGGGCGGGATGGACAATGAGCAGTTCTTC.

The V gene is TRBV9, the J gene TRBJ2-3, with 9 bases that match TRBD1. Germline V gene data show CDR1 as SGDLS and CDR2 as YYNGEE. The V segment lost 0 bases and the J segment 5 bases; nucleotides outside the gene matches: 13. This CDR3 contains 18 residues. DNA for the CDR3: TGTGCCAGCAGCGTAGGTCCACTCCCACAGGGGGCAAAAGATACGCAGTATTTT. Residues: CASSVGPLPQGAKDTQYF.

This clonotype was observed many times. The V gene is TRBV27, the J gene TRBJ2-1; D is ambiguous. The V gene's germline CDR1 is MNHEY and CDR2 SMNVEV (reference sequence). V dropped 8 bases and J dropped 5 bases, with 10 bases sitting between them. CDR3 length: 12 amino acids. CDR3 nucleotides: TGTGCCAGCGGGAAAGGAAACAATGAGCAGTTCTTC. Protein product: CASGKGNNEQFF.

CDR3 nucleotide sequence: TGTGCCAGCAGCCAACAAAACTCTGGGGCCAACGTCCTGACTTTC. This translates into CASSQQNSGANVLTF. The chain recombines TRBV3-2 with TRBJ2-6. TRBV3-2 is recorded as a pseudogene. The CDR3 consists of 15 residues.

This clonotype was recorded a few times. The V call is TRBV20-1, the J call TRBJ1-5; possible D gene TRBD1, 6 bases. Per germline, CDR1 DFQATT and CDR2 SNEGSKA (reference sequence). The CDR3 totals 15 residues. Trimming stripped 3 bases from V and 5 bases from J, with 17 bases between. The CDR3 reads CSASSTGTSYQPQHF. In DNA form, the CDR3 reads TGCAGTGCTAGTTCGACTGGGACATCTTATCAGCCCCAGCATTTT.

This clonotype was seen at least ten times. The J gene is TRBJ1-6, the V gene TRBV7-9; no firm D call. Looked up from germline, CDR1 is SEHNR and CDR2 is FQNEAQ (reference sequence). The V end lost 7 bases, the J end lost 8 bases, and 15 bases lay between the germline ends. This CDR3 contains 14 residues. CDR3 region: CASKPGTRDSPLHF. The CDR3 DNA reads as TGTGCCAGCAAACCCGGAACGCGTGATTCACCCCTCCACTTT.